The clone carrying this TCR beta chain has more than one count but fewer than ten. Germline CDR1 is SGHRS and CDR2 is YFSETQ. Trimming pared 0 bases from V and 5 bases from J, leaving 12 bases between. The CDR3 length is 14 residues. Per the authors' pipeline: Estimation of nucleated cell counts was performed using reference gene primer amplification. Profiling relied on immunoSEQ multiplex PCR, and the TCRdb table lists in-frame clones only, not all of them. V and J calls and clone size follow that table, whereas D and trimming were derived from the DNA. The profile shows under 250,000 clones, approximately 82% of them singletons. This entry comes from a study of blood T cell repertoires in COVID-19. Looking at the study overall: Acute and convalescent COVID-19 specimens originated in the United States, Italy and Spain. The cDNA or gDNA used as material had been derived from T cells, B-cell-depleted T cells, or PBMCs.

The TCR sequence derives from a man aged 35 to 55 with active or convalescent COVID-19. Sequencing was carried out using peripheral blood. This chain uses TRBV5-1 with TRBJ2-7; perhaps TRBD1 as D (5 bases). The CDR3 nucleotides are TGCGCCAGCAGCTTGGCAGGGTTCGGCGACGAGCAGTACTTC. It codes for CASSLAGFGDEQYF. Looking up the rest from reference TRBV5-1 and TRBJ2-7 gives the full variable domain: KAGVTQTPRYLIKTRGQQVTLSCSPISGHRSVSWYQQTPGQGLQFLFEYFSETQRNKGNFPGRFSGRQFSNSRSEMNVSTLELGDSALYLCASSLAGFGDEQYFGPGTRLTVT.